This T cell receptor beta chain was recorded in a study of T cell responses to AZD1222 COVID-19 vaccine. Only in-frame clones appear in the TCRdb table, and some are missing; sequencing was by immunoSEQ multiplex PCR. The sample includes approximately 140,000 clones, roughly 91% of them seen just once. On this clone itself: Its antigen remains unidentified.

Overall study results and limits: None of the repertoires were sampled until the peak T cell response had passed.

V was shortened by 5 bases and J by 1 base, with 17 bases between the two germline ends. Germline assignment: CDR1 LNHDA and CDR2 SQIVND (reference sequence). This CDR3 contains 16 residues. The chain is built from TRBV19 and TRBJ2-5, with TRBD1 as a possible D gene (5 bases). This receptor was identified in an adult in good health. Sequences were derived from peripheral blood, sampled on day 0 of AZD1222 vaccination. The DNA of the CDR3 is TGTGCCAGTAGTCCCCCGGTAGGCAGGGCCCAAGAGACCCAGTACTTC. Amino acids: CASSPPVGRAQETQYF.